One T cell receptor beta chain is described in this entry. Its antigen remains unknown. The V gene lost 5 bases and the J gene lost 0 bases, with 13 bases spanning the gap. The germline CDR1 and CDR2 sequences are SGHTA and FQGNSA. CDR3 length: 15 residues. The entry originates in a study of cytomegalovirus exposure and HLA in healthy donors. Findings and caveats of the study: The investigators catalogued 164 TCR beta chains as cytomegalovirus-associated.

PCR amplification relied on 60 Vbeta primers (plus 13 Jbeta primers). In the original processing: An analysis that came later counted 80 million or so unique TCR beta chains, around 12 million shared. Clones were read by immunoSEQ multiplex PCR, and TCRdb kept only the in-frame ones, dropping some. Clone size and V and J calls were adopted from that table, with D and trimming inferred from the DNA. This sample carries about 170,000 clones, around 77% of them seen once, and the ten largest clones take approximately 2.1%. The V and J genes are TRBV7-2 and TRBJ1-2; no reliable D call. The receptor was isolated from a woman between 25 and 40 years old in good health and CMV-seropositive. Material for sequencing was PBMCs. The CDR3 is CASSPWSPTNYGYTF. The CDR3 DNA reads TGTGCCAGCAGCCCCTGGAGTCCTACTAACTATGGCTACACCTTC.